This T cell receptor beta chain was obtained from a study of tissue T cells after allogeneic stem cell transplantation. The repertoire was sequenced with immunoSEQ multiplex PCR; TCRdb's copy has only in-frame clones and lacks some. The table shows 2,800 or so clones, with about 68% occurring only once. V was cut by 2 bases and J by 0 bases, with 10 bases left in between. The CDR3 loop spans 16 amino acids. CDR1 is SEHNR, CDR2 FQNEAQ, per germline (reference sequence). Steroid-refractory graft-versus-host disease after allogeneic hematopoietic cell transplant qualified adults for prospective research-autopsy enrollment.

The chain is built from TRBV7-9 and TRBJ2-2; D ambiguous. The sample consisted of duodenal tissue, taken at autopsy. The sequence came from a male patient older than 55 with steroid-refractory graft-versus-host disease after an allogeneic stem cell transplant. These T cells may partly come from the graft donor. The CDR3 sequence is CASSLSDTANTGELFF. Here the CDR3 DNA reads TGTGCCAGCAGCTTATCAGACACAGCGAACACCGGGGAGCTGTTTTTT.